Described below is a single T cell receptor beta chain sequence and its context. Its antigen is unidentified. Of the isolated RNA, all was reverse transcribed, and so the sequenced material was expressed TCRB transcripts. Produced via immunoSEQ multiplex PCR; TCRdb's table is partial and in-frame only. The repertoire holds 300,000 or so clones, 13% seen once, with roughly 0.015% in the top ten. The record originates from a study of beta chain features in type 1 diabetes. Findings and limits, study-wide: TCRB CDR3s from Type 1 diabetes patients were moderately but significantly shorter in all four CD4+ subsets. Type 1 diabetes patients had VDJ junctions that carried fewer insertions and more deletions.

The CDR3 totals 13 residues. The V and J ends lost 5 bases and 8 bases respectively, with 12 bases between them. Germline V gene sequence: CDR1 SEHNR, CDR2 FQNEAQ (reference sequence). Sequencing was carried out using naive CD4+ T cells from blood. The receptor's source is a woman between 18 and 29 years old with type 1 diabetes. This chain uses TRBV7-9 with TRBJ1-4; D may be TRBD1 (6 bases). The DNA of the CDR3 is TGTGCCAGCAGCCCAGCTCAGGGGGAAAAACTGTTTTTT. Its protein product is CASSPAQGEKLFF.